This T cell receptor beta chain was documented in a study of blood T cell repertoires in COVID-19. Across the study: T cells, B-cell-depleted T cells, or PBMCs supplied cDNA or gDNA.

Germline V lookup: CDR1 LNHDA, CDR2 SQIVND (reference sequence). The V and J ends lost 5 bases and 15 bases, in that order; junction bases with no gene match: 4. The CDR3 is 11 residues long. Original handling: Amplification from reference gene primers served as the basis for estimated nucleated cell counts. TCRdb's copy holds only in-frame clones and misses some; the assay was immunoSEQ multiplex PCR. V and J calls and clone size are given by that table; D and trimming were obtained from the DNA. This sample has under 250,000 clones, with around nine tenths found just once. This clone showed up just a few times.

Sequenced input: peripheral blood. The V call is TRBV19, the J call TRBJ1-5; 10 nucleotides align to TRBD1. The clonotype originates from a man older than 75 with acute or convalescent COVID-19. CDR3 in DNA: TGTGCCAGTAGTTCCGGACAGGGGGGGCATTTT. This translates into CASSSGQGGHF. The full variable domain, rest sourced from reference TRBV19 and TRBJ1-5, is DGGITQSPKYLFRKEGQNVTLSCEQNLNHDAMYWYRQDPGQGLRLIYYSQIVNDFQKGDIAEGYSVSREKKESFPLTVTSAQKNPTAFYLCASSSGQGGHFGDGTRLSIL.